The 8 T cell receptor beta chains in this list originate from one sample, sequenced in a study of shared clonotypes between healthy human individuals (dated by TCRdb to the early 2020s). The library was obtained by the immunoSEQ multiplex PCR assay. Drawn from immuneACCESS, this table holds only the in-frame rearrangements with V and J called that TCRdb kept. Clones are partly lost; checked studies trace under half to an unresolved V gene and leave the rest unexplained. For this sample the table gives over 2 million clones, of which roughly 96% were detected only once. In total, the top ten clones hold 0.1% to 0.15% of the sample. Material for sequencing was naive CD4+ T cells sorted from blood. Taken with the paper, the label for cell subset or site translates to: CD45RA+ positively selected. Source of these receptors: a man aged 18 to 30 in good health.

This chain uses TRBV5-1 with TRBJ1-2; TRBD1 agrees at 9 bases. This CDR3 comprises 15 residues. The V segment lost 4 bases and the J segment 2 bases; nucleotides outside the gene matches: 6. Germline V gene sequence: CDR1 SGHRS, CDR2 YFSETQ. In DNA, the CDR3 is TGCGCCAGCAGCAGGGGACAGGGACCAAACTATGGCTACACCTTC. Translating gives CASSRGQGPNYGYTF.

This clone was counted a single time. The chain combines TRBV9 with TRBJ2-1; D gene uncertain. V lost 0 bases and J 7 bases, leaving 8 bases between the germline ends. Germline V gene lookup returns CDR1 SGDLS and CDR2 YYNGEE. The CDR3 loop spans 13 amino acids. CDR3 sequence reads: CASSVEVRNEQFF. The DNA for the CDR3 is TGTGCCAGCAGCGTAGAAGTAAGAAATGAGCAGTTCTTC.

This clone has a single count. This chain connects TRBV19 to TRBJ2-7, with 8 bases lining up with TRBD2. The V and J ends lost 3 bases and 6 bases, in that order; junction bases with no gene match: 10. Germline V gene lookup returns CDR1 LNHDA and CDR2 SQIVND (reference sequence). The CDR3 has 15 amino acids. CDR3 loop: CASSINSGRMSEQYF. The CDR3 bases are TGTGCCAGTAGTATTAACAGCGGGAGAATGAGCGAGCAGTACTTC.

V is TRBV19 and J is TRBJ1-2; TRBD1 aligns across 7 bases. Germline CDR1 LNHDA, CDR2 SQIVND (reference sequence). V lost 5 bases and J lost 0; bases outside the gene matches: 6. This CDR3 has 15 amino acids. The CDR3 region is CASSLQGISNYGYTF. The CDR3 region has the DNA TGTGCCAGTAGTTTACAGGGGATCTCTAACTATGGCTACACCTTC.

The chain links TRBV5-6 to TRBJ1-5; 8 bases align to TRBD1. V lost 4 bases and J lost 4; bases outside the gene matches: 7. CDR3 length: 15 amino acids. Germline CDR1 and CDR2: SGHDT and YYEEEE. CDR3 DNA: TGTGCCAGCAGCCCCGGACAGGGAGTGAATCAGCCCCAGCATTTT. As protein: CASSPGQGVNQPQHF.

The chain employs TRBV7-9 and TRBJ1-2; D not resolved. The V end lost 2 bases, the J end lost 6 bases, and 7 bases lay between the germline ends. CDR1 SEHNR and CDR2 FQNEAQ come from the germline V gene (reference sequence). The CDR3 is 12 residues long. CDR3 DNA: TGTGCCAGCAGCTTACTCCTCCATGGCTACACCTTC. This gives the protein CASSLLLHGYTF.

The V gene is TRBV7-8, the J gene TRBJ2-3; no definite D call. Germline V gene lookup returns CDR1 SGHVS and CDR2 FQNEAQ. The CDR3 length is 15 residues. The V and J ends lost 4 bases and 0 bases respectively, with 11 bases between them. CDR3 DNA sequence: TGTGCCAGCAGCTCCCCAGGCCTAAGCACAGATACGCAGTATTTT. This translates into CASSSPGLSTDTQYF.

J is TRBJ2-7 and V is TRBV28, with D maybe TRBD1 (6 bases). The germline CDR1 and CDR2 sequences are MDHEN and SYDVKM. Deletions cut 5 bases from V and 3 bases from J, with 17 bases between. The length of the CDR3 is 15 residues. CDR3 DNA sequence: TGTGCCAGCAGTAACCACAGGGAAACGGGCTACGAGCAGTACTTC. Its translation: CASSNHRETGYEQYF.